These T cell receptor beta chains were read from a single sample in a study of T cell responses to AZD1222 COVID-19 vaccine. TCRdb's table, derived via immunoSEQ multiplex PCR, lists solely in-frame clones and lacks some. The sample consists of 150,000 to 200,000 clones, roughly nine tenths of them appearing once. The sequences come from peripheral blood, collected on day 0 of AZD1222 vaccination. These receptors originate from an adult in good health. Each CDR3 is given with its conserved first and last residue. D genes are given only for firm matches. Clone sizes are given selectively: once, few, many, or a class where the clone is expanded.

v_call	d_call	clone_size	j_call	cdr3_aa	cdr3_nt
TRBV6-5	-	-	TRBJ1-1	CASRPEVHTEAFF	TGTGCCAGCAGACCCGAGGTTCACACTGAAGCTTTCTTT
TRBV5-4	-	-	TRBJ1-3	CASSLWGKASGNTIYF	TGTGCCAGCAGCCTATGGGGTAAGGCCTCTGGAAACACCATATATTTT
TRBV19	TRBD1	-	TRBJ1-5	CASTGGQAGSQPQHF	TGTGCCAGTACCGGAGGACAGGCAGGGAGTCAGCCCCAGCATTTT
TRBV2	TRBD1	-	TRBJ1-2	CASSEALRDRAGGYTF	TGTGCCAGCAGTGAAGCGCTAAGGGACAGGGCTGGAGGCTACACCTTC
TRBV20-1	TRBD1	-	TRBJ2-7	CSASSTGVVSEQYF	TGCAGTGCTAGTTCAACAGGGGTAGTTTCCGAGCAGTACTTC
TRBV6-5	-	-	TRBJ1-4	CASTREAVEKLFF	TGTGCCAGCACCAGGGAGGCTGTTGAAAAACTGTTTTTT
TRBV6-2/TRBV6-3	-	-	TRBJ1-1	CASSDAQGNTEAFF	TGTGCCAGCAGTGACGCCCAGGGAAACACTGAAGCTTTCTTT
TRBV5-1	-	-	TRBJ2-7	CASGRDVYEQYF	TGCGCCAGCGGCCGGGACGTTTACGAGCAGTACTTC
TRBV11-3	TRBD1	few	TRBJ2-1	CASSLYGQGVYNEQFF	TGTGCCAGCAGCTTATACGGACAGGGGGTATACAATGAGCAGTTCTTC
TRBV11-2	-	few	TRBJ2-3	CASSLGPGLNTDTQYF	TGTGCCAGCAGCTTAGGTCCGGGCCTGAACACAGATACGCAGTATTTT
TRBV6-5	-	few	TRBJ1-6	CASSYPGAGPNSPLHF	TGTGCCAGCAGTTACCCCGGTGCAGGGCCTAATTCACCCCTCCACTTT
TRBV7-9	-	-	TRBJ2-1	CASSLSGLNEQFF	TGTGCCAGCAGCTTATCAGGACTAAATGAGCAGTTCTTC
TRBV15	-	-	TRBJ2-2	CATSNEGTGELFF	TGTGCCACCAGCAATGAAGGTACCGGGGAGCTGTTTTTT
TRBV6-4	-	-	TRBJ2-1	CASSDQGGNEQFF	TGTGCCAGCAGTGACCAGGGTGGCAATGAGCAGTTCTTC
TRBV28	-	-	TRBJ2-2	CASSLGLGQGNTGELFF	TGTGCCAGCAGTTTAGGATTGGGTCAGGGAAACACCGGGGAGCTGTTTTTT
TRBV6-5	-	-	TRBJ1-1	CASTPEFDTEAFF	TGTGCCAGCACCCCGGAGTTTGACACTGAAGCTTTCTTT
TRBV11-2	-	-	TRBJ2-1	CASSLGQGHYNEQFF	TGTGCCAGCAGCTTAGGTCAAGGACACTACAATGAGCAGTTCTTC
TRBV9	-	-	TRBJ1-2	CASSVVSGYGGYTF	TGTGCCAGCAGCGTAGTGTCGGGGTATGGTGGCTACACCTTC
TRBV19	-	-	TRBJ1-5	CASTPQRPSNQPQHF	TGTGCCAGTACTCCCCAGAGACCTAGCAATCAGCCCCAGCATTTT
TRBV3-1/TRBV3-2	TRBD1	few	TRBJ1-6	CASSGTVERALHF	TGTGCCAGCAGCGGGACAGTGGAAAGGGCCCTCCACTTT
TRBV15	TRBD1	-	TRBJ1-4	CATSSRTGNVRKLFF	TGTGCCACCAGCAGTCGGACAGGGAATGTCCGAAAACTGTTTTTT
TRBV6-5	-	-	TRBJ2-7	CASRPSGTNPYEQYF	TGTGCCAGCAGGCCCTCCGGGACAAACCCCTACGAGCAGTACTTC
TRBV9	-	-	TRBJ1-4	CASSPTGGLANEKLFF	TGTGCCAGCAGCCCAACCGGGGGGCTGGCTAATGAAAAACTGTTTTTT
TRBV11-2	-	-	TRBJ2-3	CASSSESRAYKVDTQYF	TGTGCCAGCAGTTCTGAATCCCGGGCCTATAAGGTAGATACGCAGTATTTT
TRBV29-1	-	-	TRBJ1-1	CSVGGGVNTEAFF	TGCAGCGTTGGCGGGGGGGTGAACACTGAAGCTTTCTTT
TRBV30	TRBD1	once	TRBJ1-3	CAWSGDRVSSGNTIYF	TGTGCCTGGAGTGGGGACAGGGTGAGCTCTGGAAACACCATATATTTT
TRBV11-1	-	-	TRBJ2-7	CASSLNPMGSYEQYF	TGTGCCAGCAGCCTTAACCCTATGGGCTCCTACGAGCAGTACTTC
TRBV28	-	-	TRBJ1-4	CASRVGGGQINEKLFF	TGTGCCAGCAGGGTCGGGGGAGGACAGATTAATGAAAAACTGTTTTTT
TRBV5-1	-	-	TRBJ1-6	CASTQTGNAPLHF	TGCGCCAGCACTCAAACAGGGAATGCACCCCTCCACTTT
TRBV6-4	TRBD2	-	TRBJ2-2	CASSAGLAGAGELFF	TGTGCCAGCAGTGCGGGACTAGCGGGAGCCGGGGAGCTGTTTTTT
TRBV2	TRBD2	-	TRBJ2-1	CASRRLAGVVKNNEQFF	TGTGCCAGCAGGAGACTAGCGGGAGTGGTGAAGAACAATGAGCAGTTCTTC
TRBV19	-	-	TRBJ1-6	CASSMEEGSTLHF	TGTGCCAGTAGTATGGAAGAGGGATCAACCCTCCACTTT
TRBV5-4	-	-	TRBJ1-2	CASSVDNYGYTF	TGTGCCAGCAGCGTGGACAACTATGGCTACACCTTC
TRBV6-1	-	-	TRBJ1-5	CASSQTDSRNQPQHF	TGTGCCAGCAGTCAGACGGACAGCCGCAATCAGCCCCAGCATTTT
TRBV27	TRBD2	few	TRBJ2-3	CASIGGRAPDTQYF	TGTGCCAGCATTGGCGGGAGGGCCCCAGATACGCAGTATTTT
TRBV27	-	-	TRBJ1-4	CASSSYQGQDSEKLFF	TGTGCCAGCAGTTCCTATCAGGGGCAAGATAGTGAAAAACTGTTTTTT
TRBV10-3	-	-	TRBJ1-1	CAISQGGHTEAFF	TGTGCCATCAGTCAAGGGGGGCACACTGAAGCTTTCTTT
TRBV9	-	-	TRBJ2-1	CASSVDGTRNNEQFF	TGTGCCAGCAGCGTAGACGGGACTCGCAACAATGAGCAGTTCTTC
TRBV28	-	-	TRBJ1-2	CASSLWDSGYGYTF	TGTGCCAGCAGTTTATGGGACAGCGGTTATGGCTACACCTTC
TRBV5-1	-	-	TRBJ1-2	CASSLGLGAIGYTF	TGCGCCAGCAGCTTGGGTCTGGGAGCGATCGGCTACACCTTC
TRBV5-5	-	-	TRBJ2-1	CASSLGQERHNEQFF	TGTGCCAGCAGCTTGGGGCAGGAGAGACACAATGAGCAGTTCTTC
TRBV6-5	TRBD2	-	TRBJ2-2	CASLGGRPNTGELFF	TGTGCCAGCTTGGGCGGGAGGCCGAACACCGGGGAGCTGTTTTTT
TRBV28	TRBD1	-	TRBJ1-5	CASKQGIRSNQPQHF	TGTGCCAGCAAACAGGGGATTAGGAGCAATCAGCCCCAGCATTTT
TRBV4-1	TRBD1	-	TRBJ2-1	CASSQSIQGAYNEQFF	TGCGCCAGCAGCCAGTCTATACAGGGGGCCTACAATGAGCAGTTCTTC
TRBV10-2	-	once	TRBJ2-7	CASSPGPKYEQYF	TGCGCCAGCTCCCCGGGACCGAAGTACGAGCAGTACTTC
TRBV5-1	TRBD2	-	TRBJ2-3	CASSLAVAGGTDTQYF	TGCGCCAGCAGCTTGGCAGTAGCGGGAGGCACAGATACGCAGTATTTT
TRBV5-1	TRBD1	-	TRBJ1-2	CASSPTGGEFYGYTF	TGCGCCAGCAGTCCGACAGGGGGCGAGTTCTATGGCTACACCTTC
TRBV27	-	-	TRBJ1-6	CASSLSSQGRGSPLHF	TGTGCCAGCAGTTTATCCTCCCAGGGCCGCGGTTCACCCCTCCACTTT
TRBV6-5	TRBD2	-	TRBJ2-1	CASSLSGTTLNEQFF	TGTGCCAGCAGCCTTAGCGGGACAACTCTCAATGAGCAGTTCTTC
TRBV28	-	-	TRBJ2-7	CASSLEPATAGYF	TGTGCCAGCAGTTTAGAGCCCGCCACAGCAGGGTACTTC
TRBV2	-	-	TRBJ1-2	CASTSGQYYGYTF	TGTGCCAGCACCAGTGGGCAGTACTATGGCTACACCTTC
TRBV30	-	once	TRBJ2-1	CAWSVGTLVYNEQFF	TGTGCCTGGAGTGTTGGGACACTAGTGTACAATGAGCAGTTCTTC
TRBV5-4	TRBD1	-	TRBJ1-1	CASSPPSRGQVTEAFF	TGTGCCAGCAGCCCACCCTCCAGGGGGCAGGTCACTGAAGCTTTCTTT
TRBV9	TRBD1	-	TRBJ1-4	CASSAGTGGNEKLFF	TGTGCCAGCAGCGCGGGGACAGGGGGGAATGAAAAACTGTTTTTT
TRBV11-2	-	-	TRBJ2-7	CASSLSPSFEQYF	TGTGCCAGCAGCTTATCACCCTCCTTCGAGCAGTACTTC
TRBV10-3	TRBD1	-	TRBJ1-5	CAISDGQGSGQPQHF	TGTGCCATCAGTGACGGACAGGGGAGCGGTCAGCCCCAGCATTTT
TRBV5-8	TRBD2	once	TRBJ2-1	CASSLVLLAGGNNEQFF	TGTGCCAGCAGCTTGGTCCTTCTAGCGGGGGGCAACAATGAGCAGTTCTTC
TRBV5-8	-	-	TRBJ2-5	CASSTGKLWETQYF	TGTGCCAGCAGTACCGGGAAATTATGGGAGACCCAGTACTTC
TRBV5-1	TRBD2	once	TRBJ2-7	CASSQTSGDLGEQYF	TGCGCCAGCAGTCAGACTAGCGGGGACCTAGGGGAGCAGTACTTC